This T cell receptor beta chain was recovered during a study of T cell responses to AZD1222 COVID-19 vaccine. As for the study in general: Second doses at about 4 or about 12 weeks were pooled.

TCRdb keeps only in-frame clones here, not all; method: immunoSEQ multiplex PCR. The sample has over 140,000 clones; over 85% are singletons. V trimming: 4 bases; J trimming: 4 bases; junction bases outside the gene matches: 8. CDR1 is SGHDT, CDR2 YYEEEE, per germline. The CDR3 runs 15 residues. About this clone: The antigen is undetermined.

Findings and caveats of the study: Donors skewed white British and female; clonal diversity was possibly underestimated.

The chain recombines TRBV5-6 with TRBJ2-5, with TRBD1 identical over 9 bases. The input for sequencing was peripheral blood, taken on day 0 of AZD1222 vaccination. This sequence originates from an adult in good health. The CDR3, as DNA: TGTGCCAGCAGCCGAGCTGGACAGGGGTCAGAGACCCAGTACTTC. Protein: CASSRAGQGSETQYF.